This T cell receptor beta chain stems from a study of cytomegalovirus exposure and HLA in healthy donors. Study-wide results and limits: Accurate HLA-A and HLA-B prediction from TCR beta sequences was reported for most subjects. Presence/absence results assume similar sequencing depth per donor, which may not hold. An Asian-associated ancestry cluster reportedly showed fewer N-insertions than the approximately 630-donor mean in a later analysis.

It was healthy bone marrow donors who served as donors. Germline CDR1 and CDR2: MDHEN and SYDVKM. The CDR3 sequence is 16 residues long. Losses at the gene ends were 2 bases for V and 6 bases for J; bases not matched to a gene: 7. Primers included in the PCR were 60 Vbeta and 13 Jbeta primers. Repertoires were generated with immunoSEQ multiplex PCR, while TCRdb's copy carries only in-frame clones and drops some. The table includes around 270,000 clones, roughly 80% detected once. Comment on this clone: Its antigen is still unknown.

The receptor was derived from a girl aged 2 to 10 in good health and CMV-seronegative. Material for sequencing was PBMCs. This chain connects TRBV28 to TRBJ1-1; TRBD1 aligns across 12 bases. CDR3 DNA: TGTGCCAGCAGTTTACCCATGGGGACAGGGGGCTCTGAAGCTTTCTTT. It yields the protein CASSLPMGTGGSEAFF.